The sample holds a few counts of the clone carrying this T cell receptor (beta chain). Its specificity is not known. The data belong to a study of T-cell reconstitution after alpha-beta-depleted transplantation in children. Library preparation (for TCRbeta) was performed with unique molecular identifiers. In TCRdb, the PCR reads were re-called with MiXCR into one record per CDR3 protein. The sample records 400,000 to 550,000 distinct CDR3 sequences, roughly 10% being singletons. General study points: Day-60 TCRbeta diversity that was high in some patients was derived from surviving recipient T cells and thymic progenitors. Several hundred rapidly expanded clones from non-depleted graft cells reportedly supplied alpha-beta T cells about two months post-transplant.

V was pared by 1 base and J by 0 bases, with 10 bases between. CDR1 is SGHTA and CDR2 is FQGNSA in the germline V gene. The CDR3 contains 15 residues. The material sequenced was PBMCs, taken before TCRalphabeta/CD19-depleted stem cell transplant. The rearrangement joins TRBV7-2 to TRBJ2-7, with D unclear. The source is a child between 2 and 9 years old with inherited bone marrow failure, due to receive a stem cell transplant. The CDR3: CASSLGLGLSYEQYF. Here the CDR3 DNA reads TGTGCCAGCAGCTTAGGCCTCGGGCTCTCCTACGAGCAGTACTTC. The variable domain in full, with the rest retrieved from reference TRBV7-2 and TRBJ2-7, is GAGVSQSPSNKVTEKGKDVELRCDPISGHTALYWYRQSLGQGLEFLIYFQGNSAPDKSGLPSDRFSAERTGGSVSTLTIQRTQQEDSAVYLCASSLGLGLSYEQYFGPGTRLTVT.